The sequence of this TCR beta chain was determined in a study of graft-versus-host responses after intestinal transplantation (dated by TCRdb to 2020 to 2023). As for the study more broadly: The transplants that recipients got were multivisceral, liver-intestinal, or isolated intestinal. Anti-thymocyte globulin induction was given to all recipients, followed by maintenance tacrolimus and steroids for approximately 3 years. Bulk TCR-beta CDR3 sequencing was used to track graft-versus-host and host-versus-graft alloreactive T cell clones in the graft, circulation and bone marrow after intestinal transplantation. To identify alloreactive clones, pre-transplant mixed lymphocyte reaction products were sequenced and then compared with unstimulated pre-transplant donor and recipient T cells. The cohort enrolled about two dozen intestinal transplant recipients including one retransplant, and a few patients lacking pretransplant specimens were excluded. Donor T cell macrochimerism was defined as a peak of at least 4% donor T cells among recipient peripheral blood mononuclear cells. Rather than being sequenced by the commercial service, samples from a few later patients were sequenced in-house on an Illumina MiSeq and processed with MiXCR. What the study reported, not specific to this receptor: Patients with donor T cell macrochimerism had high GvH to HvG T cell clonal ratios in their allografts. GvH clones were detected in recipient bone marrow, and some of these GvH clones were observed earlier in ileal mucosa or blood, consistent with an intestinal mucosal origin. The relatively low number and heterogeneity of intestinal transplant patients limited the conclusions. Early after transplant, declines in HvG clones were associated with peak levels of circulating GvH clones.

To note about this clone: Its antigen is unknown. Base quality data are lacking; no much larger clone is found one base away.

Dithiothreitol, EDTA incubations and collagenase D digestion were used to isolate intraepithelial and lamina propria lymphocytes from graft specimens. Bulk TCR-beta sequencing was performed on serial intestinal graft biopsy specimens collected as late as 600 days after transplant. The method behind the library was the immunoSEQ multiplex PCR assay. For most patients, genomic DNA was subjected to high-throughput TCR-beta CDR3 sequencing by Adaptive Biotechnologies. Regarding the original processing steps: Adaptive's ImmunoSEQ software was the source of the TCR sequencing data for about 20 patients, while a few other patients were processed with MiXCR and VDJtools. CDR3 nucleotide sequences shared by donor and recipient were removed because the origin of these sequences could not be assigned. At least 2-fold expansion over unstimulated cells and a minimum CFSE-low frequency of 0.002% (template counts) or 0.001% (read counts) were required for clones to be classified as alloreactive. Mappable clones were those detected in sequenced pre-transplant spleen, lymph node, or MLR CFSE-low populations of the donor or recipient. Cumulative frequency of alloreactive clones was calculated as a percentage of all sequences weighted by copy number. Entries here come from immuneACCESS through TCRdb and include only in-frame sequences with V and J called. Some clones fail to appear in such tables; in the studies checked, an unresolved V gene covers under half of the shortfall, and the cause of the remainder is unknown. V, J and clone size are those of that table, while D and trimming were read from the DNA. This sample holds fewer than 25,000 clones; roughly four fifths were observed only once. 3% of the sample belongs to the ten largest clones.

There are 15 amino acids in the CDR3, from cysteine to phenylalanine inclusive. The CDR3 DNA has 45 bases and is translated from base 1. V is cut by 3 bases and J by 3 bases, and the space between the germline ends is 14 bases. CDR1 is given as SGHAT and CDR2 as FQNNGV, both from the germline V gene. The source was ileum tissue, collected 12 days after intestinal transplant. The chain is made from TRBV11-2 and TRBJ1-1, with no confidently assigned D gene. The sequence was obtained from a human patient who received an intestinal transplant, so some T cells may come from the graft donor. The base sequence is TGTGCCAGCAGCTTTGGCGCACTAGGAGACACTGAAGCTTTCTTT. Translation gives CASSFGALGDTEAFF.